This T cell receptor (beta chain) is drawn from a study of T cells in Graves' hyperthyroidism and ophthalmopathy. Findings and caveats of the study: Separating ophthalmopathy from stable hyperthyroidism was achieved by a 13 V-J model.

CDR3 length: 18 amino acids. V lost 0 bases, J lost 1 base, and 17 bases lay in between. Looked up from germline, CDR1 is LNHDA and CDR2 is SQIVND (reference sequence). Absent ophthalmopathy progression within 18 months defined stable Graves' hyperthyroidism. This clonotype was seen a handful of times. Its antigen is currently unknown. TCR beta CDR3 sequences were amplified from RNA transcripts. When the TCR CDR3 underwent first-round RT-PCR, the HTBI primer set was used. In TCRdb, the multiplex PCR reads were re-called with MiXCR into one record per CDR3 protein. Among about 590,000 distinct CDR3 sequences, 15% to 19% were seen once, and the ten largest hold 6.5% to 8%.

This receptor was obtained from a woman under 40 with Graves' hyperthyroidism. This sequence joins TRBV19 and TRBJ2-3; D assignment may be TRBD1 or TRBD2 (7 bases each). Specimen: blood. The DNA for the CDR3 is TGTGCCAGTAGTATAGATCCAGCGGGACAGTTGGGCACAGATACGCAGTATTTT. Translated, it gives CASSIDPAGQLGTDTQYF.